This T cell receptor beta chain was retrieved from a study of T cells after yellow fever vaccination. TCRdb fed the 5' RACE reads into MiXCR, producing one record per CDR3 protein. The data contain 300,000 or so distinct CDR3 sequences, roughly 13% of them singletons. This clonotype has a handful of counts. Germline trimming cut 3 bases from V and 4 bases from J; bases unmatched to any gene: 12. This CDR3 region has 16 residues. The rearrangement joins TRBV12-3 or TRBV12-4 to TRBJ2-7; the match to TRBD1 covers 7 bases. This material consisted of CD4+ T cells sorted from PBMCs, taken 45 days after the yellow fever booster vaccination. The TCR originated in a man between 25 and 39 years old who received the YFV17D yellow fever vaccine. In DNA, the CDR3 is TGTGCCAGCAGTTTTGAAGCCCGACGACAGGGATACGAGCAGTACTTC. Its protein is CASSFEARRQGYEQYF.